The 9 T cell receptor beta chains listed next were all sequenced from one sample in a study of blood T cells in healthy people across ages (dated by TCRdb to the mid-2010s). Libraries were made using 5' RACE. For sequencing, an Illumina HiSeq 2500 was employed. A second PCR of about 6 to 12 cycles was run with a J-beta primer mix and a sample-barcoded 5' primer. In TCRdb, the public reads were trimmed at Q25 with fastp and aligned with MiXCR, with productive beta chains retained. Rows merge per CDR3 protein into single entries with the most common DNA and genes. The sample profile shows 980,000 or so distinct CDR3 sequences; 45% to 50% of them were found once. Together, the top ten hold about an eighth of the sample. The material sequenced was blood. The receptors stem from a man aged 25-45 years in good health.

This clonotype was recorded at least ten times. The rearrangement uses TRBV4-2 and TRBJ2-7; the D gene is possibly TRBD2 (5 bases). The germline V and J ends were trimmed by 0 bases and 3 bases, with 12 bases remaining between them. The CDR3 has 15 residues. From germline, CDR1 is LGHNA and CDR2 YNFKEQ. The CDR3 region has the DNA TGTGCCAGCAGCCAAGATTACGGGGTGGGCTACGAGCAGTACTTC. This codes for CASSQDYGVGYEQYF.

This clonotype has a single count. V and J are TRBV11-2 and TRBJ2-7; a weak D match, TRBD2 (5 bases). In germline, CDR1 is SGHAT, CDR2 FQNNGV. Trimming took 1 base from V and 2 from J, leaving 18 bases between them. This CDR3 has 17 residues. Here the CDR3 reads CASSLAFAGFGTYEQYF. The CDR3 DNA reads TGTGCCAGCAGCTTAGCATTTGCGGGTTTCGGTACCTACGAGCAGTACTTC. Full variable domain (rest looked up from reference TRBV11-2 and TRBJ2-7): EAGVAQSPRYKIIEKRQSVAFWCNPISGHATLYWYQQILGQGPKLLIQFQNNGVVDDSQLPKDRFSAERLKGVDSTLKIQPAKLEDSAVYLCASSLAFAGFGTYEQYFGPGTRLTVT.

This clonotype was detected a few times. The chain has TRBV6-8 and TRBJ2-1, with D possibly being TRBD1 (5 bases). Trimming took off 2 bases at V and 5 bases at J, with 13 bases between the two ends. The germline V gene encodes CDR1 MNHGY and CDR2 SAAAGT. This CDR3 is 15 amino acids long. CDR3 in DNA: TGTGCCAGCAGTTACGCTAGGGGCATGGACAATGAGCAGTTCTTC. The encoded protein is CASSYARGMDNEQFF.

The genes are TRBV12-3 or TRBV12-4 and TRBJ2-3, with 10 nucleotides matching TRBD1. The junction had 7 bases not matched to a gene; V was cut back by 6 bases and J by 4 bases. This CDR3 has 15 residues. The CDR3 coding sequence is TGTGCCAGCAGCGACAGGGGGCATAGCGCAGATACGCAGTATTTT. Translating gives CASSDRGHSADTQYF.

This clonotype was seen more than once but under ten times. This CDR3 is CASSLTGRNQETQYF. The DNA for the CDR3 is TGCGCCAGCAGCCTAACAGGACGGAACCAAGAGACCCAGTACTTC. The chain joins TRBV5-1 to TRBJ2-5; D perhaps matches TRBD1 (5 bases). Looked up from germline, CDR1 is SGHRS and CDR2 is YFSETQ. The CDR3 runs 15 residues. The germline V and J ends were trimmed by 4 bases and 0 bases, with 13 bases remaining between them.

This chain links TRBV12-3 or TRBV12-4 with TRBJ2-7; D is tentatively TRBD1 or TRBD2 (6 bases each). TRBJ2-5 matches the DNA end more closely, so the J call is doubtful. The CDR3 covers 15 residues. CDR3 nucleotides: TGTGCCAGCAGTTTAATTAGGGGGGAGAGAGAGACCCAGTACTTC. This translates into CASSLIRGERETQYF.

This clonotype has a handful of counts. The chain couples TRBV24-1 to TRBJ1-2; TRBD1 might be the D (5 bases). Germline-derived CDR1 and CDR2 are KGHDR and SFDVKD. CDR3 length equals 13 residues. Deletions cut 2 bases from V and 8 bases from J, with 11 bases between. CDR3 loop: CATSDSRNRGYTF. In DNA form, the CDR3 reads TGTGCCACCAGTGATTCCCGAAACAGGGGCTACACCTTC.

CDR3 coding DNA: TGTGCCAGCAGATACAGGGGGACAGGGGACTACGAGCAGTACTTC. The encoded protein is CASRYRGTGDYEQYF. The chain carries TRBV6-5 and TRBJ2-4; the match to TRBD1 covers 10 bases. The assigned J gene may be wrong: the sequence end matches TRBJ2-7 better. In germline, CDR1 is MNHEY, CDR2 SVGAGI. The length of the CDR3 is 15 residues.

Only a few counts were recorded for this clonotype. The chain combines TRBV4-1 with TRBJ2-7, with 11 bases matching TRBD1. Looked up from germline, CDR1 is MGHRA and CDR2 is YSYEKL. Germline trimming cut 0 bases from V and 3 bases from J; bases unmatched to any gene: 7. The CDR3 has 17 amino acids. Here the CDR3 reads CASSQDRDRGTGYEQYF. DNA of the CDR3: TGCGCCAGCAGCCAAGATAGGGACAGGGGGACCGGCTACGAGCAGTACTTC.